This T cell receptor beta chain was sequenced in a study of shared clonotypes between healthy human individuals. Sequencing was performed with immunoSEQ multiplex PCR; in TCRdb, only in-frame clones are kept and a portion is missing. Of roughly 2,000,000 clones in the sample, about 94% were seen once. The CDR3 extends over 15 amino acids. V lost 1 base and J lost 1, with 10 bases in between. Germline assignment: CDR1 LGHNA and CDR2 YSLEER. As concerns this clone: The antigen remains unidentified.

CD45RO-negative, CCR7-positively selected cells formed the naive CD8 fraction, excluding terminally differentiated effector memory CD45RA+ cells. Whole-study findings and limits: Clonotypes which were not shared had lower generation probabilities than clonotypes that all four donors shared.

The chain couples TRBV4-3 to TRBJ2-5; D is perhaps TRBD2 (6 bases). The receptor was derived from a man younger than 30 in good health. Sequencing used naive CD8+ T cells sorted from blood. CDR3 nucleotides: TGCGCCAGCAGCCAAGCGTACGGGGGCCAAGAGACCCAGTACTTC. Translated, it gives CASSQAYGGQETQYF.